Each of the 14 T cell receptor beta chains below was sequenced from the same sample in a study of cytomegalovirus exposure and HLA in healthy donors. Use of 60 Vbeta and 13 Jbeta primers characterized the PCR. Profiled with immunoSEQ multiplex PCR; TCRdb holds only in-frame clones, not every one. Of some 130,000 clones in the sample, roughly 63% were seen once. Sequencing input: PBMCs. These receptors came from a middle-aged man in good health and CMV-seropositive.

The chain links TRBV11-1 to TRBJ2-7; the D gene is possibly TRBD2 (6 bases). Trimming stripped 0 bases from V and 7 bases from J, with 13 bases between. Per germline, CDR1 SGHAT and CDR2 FQDESV (reference sequence). The CDR3 is 14 residues long. The CDR3 reads CASSLAGGAGEQYF. CDR3 bases: TGTGCCAGCAGCTTAGCCGGCGGGGCGGGTGAGCAGTACTTC.

The sample holds a few counts of this clone. This chain connects TRBV10-3 to TRBJ1-4; D gene unclear. The CDR3 covers 13 residues. Germline lookup yields CDR1 ENHRY and CDR2 SYGVKD. Trimming removed 8 bases at V and 4 bases at J, with 11 bases between. CDR3 in amino acids: CAIRGAGNEKLFF. The CDR3 region has the DNA TGTGCCATCCGAGGCGCTGGTAATGAAAAACTGTTTTTT.

The V call is TRBV5-1, the J call TRBJ2-5; 14 positions match TRBD2. The tail of the sequence fits TRBJ2-7 better, so the J call may be wrong. This CDR3 contains 15 residues. CDR1 is SGHRS, CDR2 YFSETQ, per germline. Written as DNA, the CDR3 is TGCGCCAGCAGCTCGGGACTAGCGGGAGTAGTCGAGCAGTACTTC. Translation: CASSSGLAGVVEQYF.

This chain joins TRBV7-9 and TRBJ2-1; D is perhaps TRBD1 (5 bases). V was clipped by 4 bases and J by 0 bases, with 13 bases between them. The CDR3 runs to 16 residues. Per the germline V gene, CDR1 is SEHNR and CDR2 is FQNEAQ (reference sequence). DNA for the CDR3: TGTGCCAGCAGCTCGGGTCAAGGGGACTCCTACAATGAGCAGTTCTTC. This encodes CASSSGQGDSYNEQFF.

CDR3 nucleotide sequence: TGCGCCAGCCTGACTAGCGGGGGGGATACGCAGTATTTT. This codes for CASLTSGGDTQYF. The chain uses TRBV10-2 and TRBJ2-3; 13 positions agree with TRBD2. With 8 bases clipped from V and 6 bases from J, the junction kept 2 bases outside the gene matches. Per the germline V gene, CDR1 is WSHSY and CDR2 is SAAADI. The CDR3 is 13 residues long.

The chain uses TRBV11-2 and TRBJ2-5; 11 positions agree with TRBD1. CDR1 is SGHAT and CDR2 is FQNNGV in the germline V gene. This CDR3 has 14 residues. Trimming at V came to 5 bases and at J to 3 bases, leaving 2 bases not matched to a gene. The CDR3 region has the DNA TGTGCCAGCAGCGCGGGACAGGGGGAAGAGACCCAGTACTTC. Protein sequence: CASSAGQGEETQYF.

This clone occurred a few times. The J gene is TRBJ2-2, the V gene TRBV4-1; TRBD1 matches 7 bases. V lost 6 bases, J lost 3 bases, and 1 base stayed unmatched. The CDR3 spans 13 residues. Germline assignment: CDR1 MGHRA and CDR2 YSYEKL. As DNA, the CDR3 is TGCGCCAGCAGAACAGGGGACACCGGGGAGCTGTTTTTT. It translates to CASRTGDTGELFF.

A single count supports this clone. The chain employs TRBV28 and TRBJ2-3; D is possibly TRBD2 (7 bases). This CDR3 comprises 16 residues. Germline V CDR1 and CDR2: MDHEN, SYDVKM. Trimming removed 10 bases from V and 0 bases from J, with 20 bases in between. The DNA for the CDR3 is TGTGCCACTATTGTAGGCGGGGGCTCTAGCACAGATACGCAGTATTTT. It specifies CATIVGGGSSTDTQYF.

This chain uses TRBV7-2 with TRBJ2-5, with 12 bases identical to TRBD2. This CDR3 is 17 amino acids long. Germline lookup yields CDR1 SGHTA and CDR2 FQGNSA. V shed 1 base and J 5 bases; nucleotides not matched to a gene: 8. CDR3 sequence (DNA): TGTGCCAGCAGCTTAGGGGCGACTAGCGGGAGTATGGAGACCCAGTACTTC. This codes for CASSLGATSGSMETQYF.

The chain couples TRBV2 to TRBJ1-1; possible D gene TRBD1, 6 bases. CDR3 length equals 14 residues. Germline loops: CDR1 SNHLY, CDR2 FYNNEI. V lost 7 bases to trimming and J lost 2 bases, with 14 bases between them. CDR3 loop: CASTPGRGNTEAFF. In nucleotides, the CDR3 is TGTGCCAGCACCCCGGGCAGGGGTAACACTGAAGCTTTCTTT.

The genes are TRBV6-4 and TRBJ2-4; 7 nucleotides line up with TRBD1. CDR1 is MRHNA, CDR2 SNTAGT, per germline. V shed 7 bases and J 0 bases; nucleotides not matched to a gene: 15. The CDR3 runs 18 residues. CDR3 sequence reads: CASKLSGQAFLAKNIQYF. The CDR3 DNA is TGTGCCAGCAAGTTATCTGGACAGGCTTTTTTAGCCAAAAACATTCAGTACTTC.

The CDR3 nucleotides read TGTGCCACCAGCATGGGCAGGGGGCTGAACACTGAAGCTTTCTTT. Amino acids: CATSMGRGLNTEAFF. This rearrangement joins TRBV15 to TRBJ1-1; TRBD1 aligns across 8 bases. The length of the CDR3 is 15 residues. Germline values: CDR1 LNHNV, CDR2 YYDKDF (reference sequence). Unmatched junction bases numbered 4, after V lost 4 bases and J lost 0 bases.

This clone was seen at least ten times. The chain is built from TRBV5-8 and TRBJ2-7; the match to TRBD1 covers 7 bases. The V segment lost 4 bases and the J segment 3 bases; nucleotides outside the gene matches: 7. The CDR3 has 14 amino acids. Germline lookup yields CDR1 SGHTS and CDR2 YDEGEE. Written as DNA, the CDR3 is TGTGCCAGCAGCAAGGGACAGATTAACTACGAGCAGTACTTC. Protein: CASSKGQINYEQYF.

The genes are TRBV19 and TRBJ2-1, with D possibly TRBD2 on 6 matching bases. The germline gives CDR1 LNHDA, CDR2 SQIVND (reference sequence). This CDR3 has 16 amino acids. Trimming shortened V by 1 base and J by 7 bases, and 17 bases separated the two germline ends. The CDR3 coding sequence is TGTGCCAGTAGTATAGCCCCTCGTCCCGGGGGTAATGAGCAGTTCTTC. Protein: CASSIAPRPGGNEQFF.